Listed here are 4 T cell receptor beta chains from one sample, sequenced in a study of blood T cells in healthy people across ages. A second PCR, run for about 7 to 11 cycles, used a sample-barcoded 5' primer plus a J-beta primer mix. TCRdb re-derived calls from the 5' RACE reads in MiXCR, one entry per CDR3 protein. The sample lists 780,000 or so distinct CDR3 sequences, about 55% occurring once. Specimen: blood. The receptors derive from an elderly man in good health.

The gene calls are TRBV6-6 and TRBJ2-3; 7 bases agree with TRBD2. The V gene's germline CDR1 is MNHNY and CDR2 SVGAGI (reference sequence). The CDR3 length is 15 residues. V was clipped by 4 bases and J by 3 bases; unmatched bases: 7. The DNA for the CDR3 is TGTGCCAGCAGTTCAAGGACTAGTAGAACAGATACGCAGTATTTT. It specifies CASSSRTSRTDTQYF.

A remark on this clonotype: Sequence at one end of the junction differs from germline and may be a read error. This sequence joins TRBV11-2 and TRBJ2-7; 9 nucleotides align to TRBD1. From germline, CDR1 is SGHAT and CDR2 FQNNGV. This CDR3 region has 15 residues. The CDR3 is CASSIAGTGSYGQYF. The CDR3 DNA sequence: TGTGCCAGCAGCATAGCCGGGACAGGGTCCTACGGGCAGTACTTC.

The gene calls are TRBV10-3 and TRBJ2-2; D gene ambiguous. Germline loops: CDR1 ENHRY, CDR2 SYGVKD. Trimming pared 7 bases from V and 1 base from J, leaving 7 bases between. The CDR3 loop spans 13 amino acids. CDR3 coding DNA: TGTGCCATCAAGATAGAGAACACCGGGGAGCTGTTTTTT. This sequence encodes CAIKIENTGELFF.

The V and J genes are TRBV24-1 and TRBJ2-7; D is possibly TRBD1 (5 bases). The CDR3 consists of 14 residues. Trimming stripped 2 bases from V and 1 base from J, with 8 bases between. Germline lookup yields CDR1 KGHDR and CDR2 SFDVKD. The DNA for the CDR3 is TGTGCCACCAGTGATTGGACACCATCCTACGAGCAGTACTTC. Translating it yields CATSDWTPSYEQYF.